This TCR beta chain was captured in a study of long-term antiretroviral therapy in people with HIV. Sequencing used immunoSEQ v3.0 at survey level. Measured with immunoSEQ multiplex PCR; TCRdb has only the in-frame clones, and not every one. Of about 17,000 clones listed, roughly nine tenths are singletons. Between the trimmed V and J ends, which lost 0 bases and 3 bases, there was a span of 15 bases. The CDR3 extends over 16 amino acids. Germline values: CDR1 SGHRS, CDR2 YFSETQ. Before DNA extraction, about 1-11 million cryopreserved PBMC were held in the samples. This clone has just one count. Its antigen remains unidentified. Points from the study as a whole: Specimens of blood were obtained during about 2003 to 2018, possibly under older ART regimens. HIV repertoires had narrower CDR3 length ranges than controls. Despite increasing after ART, diversity remained lower than that of transplant donor controls.

This sequence originates from a woman aged 40 to 49 with HIV. The chain has TRBV5-1 and TRBJ2-5, with D perhaps assigned TRBD1 or TRBD2 (6 bases each). This specimen consisted of unsorted PBMCs, obtained 0.6 years after starting antiretroviral therapy. The CDR3: CASSLAGGRAKETQYF. Here the CDR3 DNA reads TGCGCCAGCAGCTTGGCCGGGGGCAGGGCAAAAGAGACCCAGTACTTC.